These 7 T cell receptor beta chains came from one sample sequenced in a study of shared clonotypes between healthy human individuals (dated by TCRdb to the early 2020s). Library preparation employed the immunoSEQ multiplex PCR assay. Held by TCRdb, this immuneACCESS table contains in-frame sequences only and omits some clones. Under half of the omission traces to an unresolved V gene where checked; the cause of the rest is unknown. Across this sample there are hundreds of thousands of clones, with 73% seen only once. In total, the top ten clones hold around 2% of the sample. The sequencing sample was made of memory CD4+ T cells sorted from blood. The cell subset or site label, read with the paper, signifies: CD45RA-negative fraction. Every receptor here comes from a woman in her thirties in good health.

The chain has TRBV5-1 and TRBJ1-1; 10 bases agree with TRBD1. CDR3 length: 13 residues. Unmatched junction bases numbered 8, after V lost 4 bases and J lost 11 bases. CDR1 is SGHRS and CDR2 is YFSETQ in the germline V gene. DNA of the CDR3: TGCGCCAGCAGCCTTCGGACAGGGGGTCCGGCTTTCTTT. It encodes CASSLRTGGPAFF.

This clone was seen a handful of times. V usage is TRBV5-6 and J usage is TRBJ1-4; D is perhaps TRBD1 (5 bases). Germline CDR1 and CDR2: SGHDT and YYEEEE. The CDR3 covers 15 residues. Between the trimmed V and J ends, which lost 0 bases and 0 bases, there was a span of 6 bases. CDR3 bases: TGTGCCAGCAGCTTGGGAGGGGCAACTAATGAAAAACTGTTTTTT. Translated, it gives CASSLGGATNEKLFF.

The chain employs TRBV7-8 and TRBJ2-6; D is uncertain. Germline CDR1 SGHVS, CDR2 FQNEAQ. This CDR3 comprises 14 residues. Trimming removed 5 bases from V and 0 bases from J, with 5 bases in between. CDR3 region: CASSPSSGANVLTF. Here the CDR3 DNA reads TGTGCCAGCAGCCCGAGCTCTGGGGCCAACGTCCTGACTTTC.

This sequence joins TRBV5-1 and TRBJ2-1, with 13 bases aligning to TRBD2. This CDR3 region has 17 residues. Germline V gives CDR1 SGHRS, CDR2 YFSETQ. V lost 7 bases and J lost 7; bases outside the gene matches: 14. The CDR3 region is CASGTSGRAGSGNEQFF. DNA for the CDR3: TGCGCCAGCGGAACTAGCGGGAGGGCCGGGAGTGGGAATGAGCAGTTCTTC.

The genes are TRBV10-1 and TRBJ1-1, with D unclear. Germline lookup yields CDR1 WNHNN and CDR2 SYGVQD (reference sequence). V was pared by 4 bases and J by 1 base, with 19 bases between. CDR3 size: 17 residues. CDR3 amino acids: CASSAWGRDPGNTEAFF. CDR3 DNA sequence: TGCGCCAGCAGTGCTTGGGGTCGCGACCCGGGGAACACTGAAGCTTTCTTT.

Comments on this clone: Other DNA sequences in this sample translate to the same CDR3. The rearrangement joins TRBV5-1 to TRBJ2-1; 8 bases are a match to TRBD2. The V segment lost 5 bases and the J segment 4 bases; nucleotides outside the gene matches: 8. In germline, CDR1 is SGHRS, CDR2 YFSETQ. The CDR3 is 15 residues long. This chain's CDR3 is CASSRSSGGYNEQFF. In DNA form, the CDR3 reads TGCGCCAGCAGTCGTTCCAGCGGGGGATACAATGAGCAGTTCTTC. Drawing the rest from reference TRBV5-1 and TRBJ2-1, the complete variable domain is KAGVTQTPRYLIKTRGQQVTLSCSPISGHRSVSWYQQTPGQGLQFLFEYFSETQRNKGNFPGRFSGRQFSNSRSEMNVSTLELGDSALYLCASSRSSGGYNEQFFGPGTRLTVL.

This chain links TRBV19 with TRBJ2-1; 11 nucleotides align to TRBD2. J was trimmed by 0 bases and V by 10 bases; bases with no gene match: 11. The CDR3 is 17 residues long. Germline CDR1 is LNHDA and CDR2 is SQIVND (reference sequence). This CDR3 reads CATSPGTSGSSYNEQFF. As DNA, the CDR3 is TGTGCCACCTCCCCCGGGACTAGCGGAAGCTCCTACAATGAGCAGTTCTTC.